The next 27 T cell receptor beta chains were all read from a single sample in a study of CD8 T cells in Susac syndrome. A quantity of about 0.5 to 1 ug RNA underwent reverse transcription using random hexamers. Each CDR3 protein gets one entry after TCRdb re-called the immunoSEQ multiplex PCR reads with MiXCR. The sample includes about 160,000 distinct CDR3 sequences, approximately 94% seen only once; the top ten take 0.085% to 0.095%. Sequencing was done on a sample of CD4+ T cells from PBMCs. Every receptor here comes from a human donor with multiple sclerosis.

The rearrangement joins TRBV28 to TRBJ2-5; no reliable D call. Per germline, CDR1 MDHEN and CDR2 SYDVKM. The CDR3 length is 12 residues. Trimming cost V 2 bases and J 5 bases, with 6 bases left between them. Written as DNA, the CDR3 is TGTGCCAGCAGTTTAGCGATGGAGACCCAGTACTTC. Translating gives CASSLAMETQYF.

V and J are TRBV20-1 and TRBJ2-1, with TRBD2 matching over 12 bases. V lost 0 bases and J lost 8; bases outside the gene matches: 5. The CDR3 spans 15 residues. In germline, CDR1 is DFQATT, CDR2 SNEGSKA (reference sequence). The CDR3 DNA sequence: TGCAGTGCTAGAGATCGGACTAGCGGGATTGATGAGCAGTTCTTC. Its protein product is CSARDRTSGIDEQFF.

The rearrangement uses TRBV9 and TRBJ2-5; D not resolved. V was shortened by 4 bases and J by 4 bases, with 17 bases between the two germline ends. Germline V lookup: CDR1 SGDLS, CDR2 YYNGEE. There are 15 residues in the CDR3. This CDR3 reads CASSRVGIVGETQYF. DNA of the CDR3: TGTGCCAGCAGCCGGGTGGGGATCGTCGGAGAGACCCAGTACTTC.

The chain recombines TRBV29-1 with TRBJ2-4, with D possibly being TRBD1 or TRBD2 (6 bases each). The CDR3 covers 13 residues. The V gene's germline CDR1 is SQVTM and CDR2 ANQGSEA. V was trimmed by 7 bases and J by 11 bases, leaving 21 bases between them. DNA for the CDR3: TGCAGCGCCTCTAGCGTCAGGGGCAATGTTCAGTACTTC. It is translated as CSASSVRGNVQYF.

The chain uses TRBV7-9 and TRBJ2-5; 7 nucleotides line up with TRBD1. Germline V gives CDR1 SEHNR, CDR2 FQNEAQ (reference sequence). The CDR3 spans 14 residues. The ends lost 1 base at V and 3 bases at J; junction bases unmatched: 2. The DNA for the CDR3 is TGTGCCAGCAGCTTAGACACAGGGGAAGAGACCCAGTACTTC. The encoded protein is CASSLDTGEETQYF.

The chain combines TRBV5-4 with TRBJ2-5, with D perhaps matching TRBD2 (5 bases). Trimming left V 4 bases short and J 1 base short, with 11 bases between. The germline V gene has CDR1 SGHNT and CDR2 YYREEE (reference sequence). There are 14 residues in the CDR3. The CDR3 loop reads CASSPTAAQETQYF. In nucleotides, the CDR3 is TGTGCCAGCAGCCCCACAGCGGCCCAAGAGACCCAGTACTTC.

V is TRBV6-1 and J is TRBJ2-5; D ambiguous. The CDR3 contains 16 residues. V dropped 1 base and J dropped 1 base, with 13 bases sitting between them. Germline values: CDR1 MNHNS, CDR2 SASEGT. The CDR3 DNA is TGTGCCAGCAGTGAAGGCCCAGCAGCGTTCCAAGAGACCCAGTACTTC. Encoded protein: CASSEGPAAFQETQYF.

This rearrangement joins TRBV7-2 to TRBJ1-1, with D maybe TRBD1 (6 bases). The CDR3 runs to 14 residues. Germline-derived CDR1 and CDR2 are SGHTA and FQGNSA. Trimming took off 4 bases at V and 3 bases at J, with 12 bases between the two ends. CDR3 in amino acids: CASSSGTLYTEAFF. The CDR3 nucleotides read TGTGCCAGCAGCTCCGGGACACTCTACACTGAAGCTTTCTTT.

The V call is TRBV30, the J call TRBJ1-5; 8 bases are shared with TRBD1. CDR3 length: 15 residues. With V trimmed by 6 bases and J by 0 bases, 7 bases remained unmatched. The germline V gene encodes CDR1 GTSNPN and CDR2 SVGIG (reference sequence). Here the CDR3 DNA reads TGTGCCTGTGGGACAGGACAAGCTAGCAATCAGCCCCAGCATTTT. Translation: CACGTGQASNQPQHF.

A few counts support this clonotype. This sequence joins TRBV6-5 and TRBJ2-1; no clear D gene. The CDR3 totals 11 residues. V was clipped by 5 bases and J by 5 bases, with 4 bases between them. Germline V gene lookup returns CDR1 MNHEY and CDR2 SVGAGI. The DNA for the CDR3 is TGTGCCAGCAGTGCAAACAATGAGCAGTTCTTC. This translates into CASSANNEQFF.

The CDR3 loop reads CSVLPRGMNTEAFF. In DNA form, the CDR3 reads TGCAGCGTTCTGCCACGGGGAATGAACACTGAAGCTTTCTTT. The genes are TRBV29-1 and TRBJ1-1, with no clear D. The V and J ends lost 5 bases and 0 bases respectively, with 13 bases between them. There are 14 residues in the CDR3. Germline assignment: CDR1 SQVTM and CDR2 ANQGSEA. Together with reference TRBV29-1 and TRBJ1-1, the CDR3 gives the full variable domain: SAVISQKPSRDICQRGTSLTIQCQVDSQVTMMFWYRQQPGQSLTLIATANQGSEATYESGFVIDKFPISRPNLTFSTLTVSNMSPEDSSIYLCSVLPRGMNTEAFFGQGTRLTVV.

This clonotype was counted only a few times. The V gene is TRBV6-1, the J gene TRBJ1-4, with D possibly TRBD1 on 5 matching bases. This CDR3 has 14 amino acids. Germline CDR1 is MNHNS and CDR2 is SASEGT. With 6 bases removed from V and 6 bases from J, the gap between germline ends came to 14 bases. The CDR3 nucleotides are TGTGCCAGCAGGAAGACGGGAGGGGATGAAAAACTGTTTTTT. Amino acids: CASRKTGGDEKLFF.

V and J are TRBV28 and TRBJ1-5; the D gene is possibly TRBD1 (6 bases). This CDR3 region has 15 residues. Trimming removed 6 bases from V and 6 bases from J, with 18 bases in between. Looked up from germline, CDR1 is MDHEN and CDR2 is SYDVKM. The CDR3 sequence is CASRPRVGAGQPQHF. The CDR3 DNA reads as TGTGCCAGCAGGCCCCGTGTGGGGGCAGGTCAGCCCCAGCATTTT.

V usage is TRBV20-1 and J usage is TRBJ2-3; 10 nucleotides line up with TRBD2. Germline lookup yields CDR1 DFQATT and CDR2 SNEGSKA (reference sequence). V lost 8 bases, J lost 1 base, and 9 bases stayed unmatched. This CDR3 comprises 15 residues. CDR3 bases: TGCAGTAAGCGGGAGGGCGAGAGGGGCACAGATACGCAGTATTTT. Its protein product is CSKREGERGTDTQYF.

This chain uses TRBV20-1 with TRBJ2-3; D is ambiguous. Trimming cost V 3 bases and J 6 bases, with 4 bases left between them. CDR3 length: 10 amino acids. Germline V gives CDR1 DFQATT, CDR2 SNEGSKA (reference sequence). DNA of the CDR3: TGCAGTGCTAGCCAGGATACGCAGTATTTT. Amino acids: CSASQDTQYF.

This rearrangement joins TRBV7-9 to TRBJ1-5; the match to TRBD1 covers 7 bases. The trim removed 0 bases at V and 2 bases at J, leaving 4 bases unmatched. CDR1 and CDR2 (germline): SEHNR, FQNEAQ (reference sequence). The CDR3 length is 16 residues. This CDR3 reads CASSLARGTGNQPQHF. CDR3 coding DNA: TGTGCCAGCAGCTTAGCGAGGGGGACAGGCAATCAGCCCCAGCATTTT.

The gene calls are TRBV5-1 and TRBJ1-1; D is undetermined. This CDR3 comprises 12 residues. V dropped 5 bases and J dropped 7 bases, with 12 bases sitting between them. Germline V gene data show CDR1 as SGHRS and CDR2 as YFSETQ. This CDR3 is CASSFYSDEAFF. As DNA, the CDR3 is TGCGCCAGCAGTTTCTACAGTGATGAAGCTTTCTTT. The variable domain in full, with the rest retrieved from reference TRBV5-1 and TRBJ1-1, is KAGVTQTPRYLIKTRGQQVTLSCSPISGHRSVSWYQQTPGQGLQFLFEYFSETQRNKGNFPGRFSGRQFSNSRSEMNVSTLELGDSALYLCASSFYSDEAFFGQGTRLTVV.

The rearrangement joins TRBV5-1 to TRBJ1-1, with no clear D. The CDR3 runs 14 residues. V shed 0 bases and J shed 0 bases, with 6 bases lying between them. CDR1 is SGHRS and CDR2 is YFSETQ in the germline V gene. In nucleotides, the CDR3 is TGCGCCAGCAGCTTGGGGTCGATGAACACTGAAGCTTTCTTT. It specifies CASSLGSMNTEAFF.

The rearrangement joins TRBV5-6 to TRBJ2-7, with 10 bases fitting TRBD1. The CDR3 runs to 15 residues. Germline CDR1 is SGHDT and CDR2 is YYEEEE. With 4 bases clipped from V and 3 bases from J, the junction kept 7 bases outside the gene matches. CDR3 sequence: CASSLLRTGGYEQYF. CDR3 nucleotides: TGTGCCAGCAGCCTCCTCCGGACAGGGGGCTACGAGCAGTACTTC.

The chain uses TRBV24-1 and TRBJ1-2; 7 nucleotides line up with TRBD1. Germline loops: CDR1 KGHDR, CDR2 SFDVKD. The CDR3 is 15 amino acids. The V and J ends lost 2 bases and 0 bases, in that order; junction bases with no gene match: 2. The CDR3 sequence: CATSDSGTANYGYTF. The CDR3 coding sequence is TGTGCCACCAGTGATTCCGGGACAGCTAACTATGGCTACACCTTC.

The chain joins TRBV20-1 to TRBJ1-1; 7 bases agree with TRBD1. Germline V gene lookup returns CDR1 DFQATT and CDR2 SNEGSKA (reference sequence). The CDR3 loop spans 14 amino acids. Trimming at V came to 3 bases and at J to 2 bases, leaving 6 bases not matched to a gene. The CDR3 sequence: CSASRQGLNTEAFF. For the CDR3, the DNA is TGCAGTGCTAGTCGACAGGGCTTAAACACTGAAGCTTTCTTT.

J is TRBJ1-2 and V is TRBV5-1, with D unclear. The V end was cut by 1 base, the J end by 0 bases, with 7 bases between. CDR1 and CDR2 from the germline V gene are SGHRS and YFSETQ. CDR3 length: 14 residues. CDR3: CASSLSLANYGYTF. CDR3 DNA sequence: TGCGCCAGCAGCTTGTCCCTAGCTAACTATGGCTACACCTTC.

CDR3 nucleotides: TGCAGTGCTAGAGGTGGTAGCGGGTCCTTCGATACGCAGTATTTT. This gives the protein CSARGGSGSFDTQYF. V usage is TRBV20-1 and J usage is TRBJ2-3; TRBD2 matches at 7 bases. The CDR3 loop spans 15 amino acids. The junction had 10 bases not matched to a gene; V was cut back by 1 base and J by 6 bases. Germline V gene sequence: CDR1 DFQATT, CDR2 SNEGSKA (reference sequence).

This clonotype was seen only once. This chain links TRBV19 with TRBJ1-1; tentative D call: TRBD1 (5 bases). The CDR3 is 13 amino acids. Trimming pared 4 bases from V and 5 bases from J, leaving 11 bases between. Germline V gene data show CDR1 as LNHDA and CDR2 as SQIVND (reference sequence). CDR3 sequence reads: CASSRAGRTEAFF. The CDR3 coding sequence is TGTGCCAGTAGTAGGGCAGGGAGGACTGAAGCTTTCTTT. Using reference TRBV19 and TRBJ1-1 for the parts outside the CDR3, the full variable domain is DGGITQSPKYLFRKEGQNVTLSCEQNLNHDAMYWYRQDPGQGLRLIYYSQIVNDFQKGDIAEGYSVSREKKESFPLTVTSAQKNPTAFYLCASSRAGRTEAFFGQGTRLTVV.

The chain has TRBV7-9 and TRBJ1-2; no clear D gene. The CDR3 has 12 residues. V lost 0 bases to trimming and J lost 8 bases, with 7 bases between them. Per germline, CDR1 SEHNR and CDR2 FQNEAQ (reference sequence). The CDR3 DNA sequence: TGTGCCAGCAGCTTAGCACTGGGGGGCTACACCTTC. It codes for CASSLALGGYTF. Full variable domain (missing parts from reference TRBV7-9 and TRBJ1-2): DTGVSQNPRHKITKRGQNVTFRCDPISEHNRLYWYRQTLGQGPEFLTYFQNEAQLEKSRLLSDRFSAERPKGSFSTLEIQRTEQGDSAMYLCASSLALGGYTFGSGTRLTVV.

CDR3 protein: CASSELDRARAFF. The CDR3 DNA reads TGTGCCAGCAGTGAATTGGACAGGGCCAGAGCTTTCTTT. The rearrangement joins TRBV2 to TRBJ1-1; 8 bases map to TRBD1. The CDR3 is 13 residues long. V shed 2 bases and J 10 bases; nucleotides not matched to a gene: 6. The germline gives CDR1 SNHLY, CDR2 FYNNEI.

The chain links TRBV3-1 to TRBJ2-7; no clear D. Between the trimmed V and J ends, which lost 4 bases and 7 bases, there was a span of 14 bases. This CDR3 comprises 13 residues. Germline values: CDR1 LGHDT, CDR2 YNNKEL (reference sequence). The CDR3 DNA sequence: TGTGCCAGCAGCCCGACGGTGCTTACGGAGCAGTACTTC. Protein sequence: CASSPTVLTEQYF.